What follows are 3 T cell receptor beta chains derived from one specimen sequenced in a study of response to subunit inactivated influenza vaccine. TCRdb re-called the RT-PCR reads through MiXCR, storing one row per CDR3 protein. Of approximately 730,000 distinct CDR3 sequences detected, about 15% appear once; the ten largest clones hold around 7%. Sequences were derived from PBMCs from blood, sampled 14 to 15 days before vaccination. Receptors originate from a man aged 50-59 years who received an inactivated influenza vaccine.

The genes are TRBV6-1 and TRBJ2-3, with TRBD1 matching 9 bases. The CDR3 spans 17 residues. From germline, CDR1 is MNHNS and CDR2 SASEGT. V was clipped by 5 bases and J by 7 bases; unmatched bases: 16. In DNA, the CDR3 is TGTGCCAGCAGTCCCCCCCCCGGGACAGGGAAGGAAAATACGCAGTATTTT. This translates into CASSPPPGTGKENTQYF.

This clonotype was detected a few times. The V gene is TRBV28, the J gene TRBJ2-7; 7 bases are a match to TRBD1. Germline V gene sequence: CDR1 MDHEN, CDR2 SYDVKM. V shed 4 bases, J shed 2 bases, and the junction held 8 bases outside the gene matches. The CDR3 runs 15 residues. The CDR3 bases are TGTGCCAGCAGTTCTGGACAGGCTCACGCCTACGAGCAGTACTTC. This translates into CASSSGQAHAYEQYF.

The chain links TRBV9 to TRBJ2-6; 9 bases map to TRBD1. Per germline, CDR1 SGDLS and CDR2 YYNGEE. V gave up 2 bases and J gave up 11 bases; unmatched junction bases: 11. This CDR3 is 16 amino acids long. As DNA, the CDR3 is TGTGCCAGCAGCGTTGCTGGGACAGGGCGGTCGGACGTCCTGACTTTC. Translation: CASSVAGTGRSDVLTF.